The rows below give T cell receptor beta chains drawn from one sample of a study of cytomegalovirus exposure and HLA in healthy donors. Generated by immunoSEQ multiplex PCR, the TCRdb table keeps only in-frame clones and is missing some. Here the sample spans some 77,000 clones, approximately 75% being singletons. The sample taken for sequencing was PBMCs. The receptors were sampled from a woman between 40 and 55 years old in good health and CMV-seronegative. Both conserved end residues are part of each CDR3. The D gene is left open where the match is weak. Where a row states a size, it is once, few, many or the class of an expanded clone; other rows omit it.

d_gene	v_gene	j_gene	abundance	CDR3aa	CDR3nt
TRBD1	TRBV29-1	TRBJ2-1	-	CSVATGANEQFF	TGCAGCGTCGCTACAGGGGCCAATGAGCAGTTCTTC
-	TRBV29-1	TRBJ1-1	-	CSVETGPAEAFF	TGCAGCGTTGAAACAGGCCCGGCTGAAGCTTTCTTT
-	TRBV28	TRBJ2-7	-	CASSLWGRHEQYF	TGTGCCAGCAGTTTATGGGGGAGACACGAGCAGTACTTC
-	TRBV18	TRBJ2-1	-	CASSHGGGRNNEQFF	TGTGCCAGCTCACATGGTGGAGGTCGAAACAATGAGCAGTTCTTC
-	TRBV2	TRBJ1-4	-	CASSEKRRGTSDGNEKLFF	TGTGCCAGCAGTGAAAAGAGAAGGGGGACCTCAGACGGCAATGAAAAACTGTTTTTT
-	TRBV9	TRBJ2-3	few	CASSVGAGSDTQYF	TGTGCCAGCAGCGTAGGGGCGGGATCAGATACGCAGTATTTT
TRBD2	TRBV7-3	TRBJ2-5	-	CASSLQASGGQETQYF	TGTGCCAGCAGCTTACAGGCTAGCGGGGGCCAAGAGACCCAGTACTTC
TRBD2	TRBV27	TRBJ2-1	-	CASSPTSGLEQFF	TGTGCCAGCAGTCCCACTAGCGGCCTTGAGCAGTTCTTC
-	TRBV7-9	TRBJ1-2	-	CASSTDNFYGYTF	TGTGCCAGCTCCACGGACAATTTTTATGGCTACACCTTC
-	TRBV19	TRBJ1-5	-	CASSAAYSNQPQHF	TGTGCCAGTAGTGCGGCCTATAGCAATCAGCCCCAGCATTTT
TRBD2	TRBV7-9	TRBJ2-3	-	CASSRSGNTDTQYF	TGTGCCAGCAGCCGGAGCGGGAACACAGATACGCAGTATTTT
-	TRBV15	TRBJ2-1	-	CATSRFRRDEQFF	TGTGCCACCAGCAGATTTAGGAGGGATGAGCAGTTCTTC
TRBD1	TRBV7-3	TRBJ1-1	-	CASSPAGQDTEAFF	TGTGCCAGCAGCCCAGCCGGACAGGACACTGAAGCTTTCTTT
TRBD2	TRBV6-4	TRBJ2-1	-	CASIGLAGGPVIYEQFF	TGTGCCAGCATCGGACTAGCCGGCGGCCCGGTTATCTATGAGCAGTTCTTC
-	TRBV4-1	TRBJ1-5	few	CASSQEVALSQPQHF	TGCGCCAGCAGCCAAGAAGTTGCTTTGAGCCAGCCCCAGCATTTT
TRBD1	TRBV7-9	TRBJ2-5	-	CASSAWTGQETQYF	TGTGCCAGCAGCGCCTGGACAGGACAAGAGACCCAGTACTTC
-	TRBV5-5	TRBJ2-7	once	CASSFPPAGDPYEQYF	TGTGCCAGCAGCTTCCCCCCGGCAGGGGACCCCTACGAGCAGTACTTC
-	TRBV6-5	TRBJ2-1	once	CASTPNTDDNEQFF	TGTGCCAGCACCCCCAATACTGATGACAATGAGCAGTTCTTC
TRBD1	TRBV6-6	TRBJ1-3	-	CASKLTGAGNTIYF	TGTGCCAGCAAGTTGACAGGGGCTGGAAACACCATATATTTT
TRBD1	TRBV4-3	TRBJ2-7	-	CASSQEETGGYEQYF	TGCGCCAGCAGCCAAGAGGAGACAGGGGGGTACGAGCAGTACTTC
TRBD2	TRBV29-1	TRBJ2-1	once	CSTSGRAVYNEQFF	TGCAGCACTAGCGGGAGGGCCGTCTACAATGAGCAGTTCTTC
TRBD1	TRBV6-1	TRBJ1-4	-	CASALGQGKNEKLFF	TGTGCCAGCGCCTTAGGACAGGGGAAGAATGAAAAACTGTTTTTT
TRBD1	TRBV7-2	TRBJ1-2	-	CASSLEEGADYGYTF	TGTGCCAGCAGCTTAGAAGAGGGGGCTGACTATGGCTACACCTTC
-	TRBV15	TRBJ2-3	-	CATSRETGGVDTQYF	TGTGCCACCAGCAGGGAGACCGGGGGTGTAGATACGCAGTATTTT
TRBD2	TRBV5-6	TRBJ2-5	-	CASSLGRGMEGTQYF	TGTGCCAGCAGCTTGGGGCGGGGGATGGAAGGGACCCAGTACTTC
-	TRBV5-4	TRBJ2-1	-	CASSLVGPFNEQFF	TGTGCCAGCAGCTTGGTTGGCCCCTTCAATGAGCAGTTCTTC
-	TRBV11-3	TRBJ2-7	-	CASSPWTASYEQYF	TGTGCCAGCAGCCCCTGGACAGCCTCCTACGAGCAGTACTTC
TRBD2	TRBV7-7	TRBJ2-2	-	CASSLGRLAGVRGELFF	TGTGCCAGCAGCTTAGGACGGCTAGCGGGAGTGCGCGGGGAGCTGTTTTTT
TRBD1	TRBV5-8	TRBJ1-5	-	CASSRGTGGYQPQHF	TGTGCCAGCAGCCGGGGGACAGGGGGCTATCAGCCCCAGCATTTT
TRBD2	TRBV30	TRBJ2-7	-	CAWSLSGGSYEQYF	TGTGCCTGGAGTTTGTCGGGGGGCTCCTACGAGCAGTACTTC
-	TRBV5-4	TRBJ2-7	-	CASSLGQSYEQYF	TGTGCCAGCAGCTTAGGACAGTCCTACGAGCAGTACTTC
TRBD2	TRBV2	TRBJ2-5	-	CASSGVAGVIETQYF	TGTGCCAGCAGTGGTGTGGCGGGAGTAATAGAGACCCAGTACTTC
-	TRBV18	TRBJ1-5	-	CASSPGGKSNQPQHF	TGTGCCAGCTCACCAGGGGGGAAAAGCAATCAGCCCCAGCATTTT
-	TRBV7-6	TRBJ2-3	-	CASSLFSGIIDTQYF	TGTGCCAGCAGCTTATTTTCAGGGATTATAGATACGCAGTATTTT
-	TRBV14	TRBJ1-1	-	CASSQRPTGLVGTEAFF	TGTGCCAGCAGCCAGAGGCCTACAGGGCTAGTGGGGACTGAAGCTTTCTTT
-	TRBV30	TRBJ2-5	-	CAWDRFQETQYF	TGTGCCTGGGACAGGTTCCAAGAGACCCAGTACTTC
-	TRBV5-1	TRBJ1-1	-	CASSLEAGSKTEAFF	TGCGCCAGCAGCTTGGAAGCAGGGTCAAAGACTGAAGCTTTCTTT
-	TRBV7-9	TRBJ2-3	few	CASSLAQDIVATQYF	TGTGCCAGCAGCTTAGCACAGGATATCGTCGCTACGCAGTATTTT
TRBD1	TRBV30	TRBJ1-2	-	CAWTKMYGTGRAYGYTF	TGTGCCTGGACCAAAATGTACGGGACAGGAAGAGCCTATGGCTACACCTTC
TRBD1	TRBV27	TRBJ1-2	-	CASSQGQGSGYTF	TGTGCCAGCAGTCAGGGACAGGGGAGTGGCTACACCTTC
-	TRBV5-1	TRBJ1-1	once	CASSPRTGWKNTEAFF	TGCGCCAGCAGCCCTCGAACAGGGTGGAAGAACACTGAAGCTTTCTTT
-	TRBV28	TRBJ2-7	-	CASSLFGAAGAYEQYF	TGTGCCAGCAGTTTATTCGGGGCGGCAGGGGCCTACGAGCAGTACTTC
TRBD2	TRBV9	TRBJ2-1	-	CASSVRSSGDTSYNEQFF	TGTGCCAGCAGCGTGAGGAGTAGCGGGGACACCTCCTACAATGAGCAGTTCTTC
-	TRBV7-3	TRBJ2-5	-	CASSLRGTQPGETQYF	TGTGCCAGCAGCTTAAGAGGGACTCAACCGGGGGAGACCCAGTACTTC
TRBD2	TRBV7-3	TRBJ2-3	-	CASSSRRGGSWDTQYF	TGTGCCAGCAGCTCAAGGAGGGGCGGGAGCTGGGATACGCAGTATTTT